The clone carrying this TCR beta chain showed up just a few times. The sample belongs to a study of blood T cell repertoires in COVID-19. As for the study in general: PBMCs, B-cell-depleted T cells, or T cells provided the cDNA or gDNA that made up the material.

Per the authors' pipeline: Nucleated cell counts were estimated from reference gene primer amplification. Sequencing was performed with immunoSEQ multiplex PCR; in TCRdb, only in-frame clones are kept and a portion is missing. The V and J calls and clone size come from that table; D and trimming were worked out from the DNA. This sample has more than 200,000 clones, with 86% found just once. Recruited during active infection, patients (from Seattle) were subsequently followed longitudinally. This CDR3 is built from 18 residues. In germline, CDR1 is MNHEY, CDR2 SMNVEV (reference sequence). Trimming removed 1 base from V and 0 bases from J; junction bases left unmatched: 10.

What was sequenced was peripheral blood. V usage is TRBV27 and J usage is TRBJ2-3; 7 bases match TRBD2. The origin of this receptor is a man aged 45-65 years with COVID-19, enrolled during active disease. The CDR3 here is CASSLFPGGPGSTDTQYF. CDR3 in DNA: TGTGCCAGCAGTTTATTCCCGGGAGGACCCGGAAGCACAGATACGCAGTATTTT.